These 27 T cell receptor beta chains came from one sample sequenced in a study of CD8 T cells in Susac syndrome. RNA, at about 0.45 to 1 ug, was reverse transcribed with random hexamers. MiXCR, run by TCRdb on the immunoSEQ multiplex PCR reads, gives a single entry per CDR3 protein. Of over 350,000 distinct CDR3 sequences in the sample, 85% were seen once. Sequences were obtained from CD8+ T cells from PBMCs. Every receptor here comes from a human donor with multiple sclerosis.

The rearrangement uses TRBV27 and TRBJ2-1; D not resolved. The CDR3 loop spans 12 amino acids. In germline, CDR1 is MNHEY, CDR2 SMNVEV (reference sequence). Trimming cost V 4 bases and J 6 bases, with 7 bases left between them. The CDR3 sequence is CASSSLLNEQFF. CDR3 nucleotide sequence: TGTGCCAGCAGTTCCCTTCTCAATGAGCAGTTCTTC.

This clonotype occurred a few times. This chain uses TRBV6-1 with TRBJ1-1; D remains unclear. Germline CDR1 and CDR2: MNHNS and SASEGT. The CDR3 is 13 residues long. With 6 bases removed from V and 0 bases from J, the gap between germline ends came to 8 bases. CDR3 coding DNA: TGTGCCAGCAGCCGATCCATGAACACTGAAGCTTTCTTT. As protein: CASSRSMNTEAFF.

The DNA of the CDR3 is TGTGCCAGCAGCTTCAAGACTAGCGGGTGGAACACCGGGGAGCTGTTTTTT. This encodes CASSFKTSGWNTGELFF. The chain employs TRBV7-8 and TRBJ2-2; 10 bases are a match to TRBD2. From germline, CDR1 is SGHVS and CDR2 FQNEAQ. Germline trimming cut 3 bases from V and 1 base from J; bases unmatched to any gene: 5. The CDR3 extends over 17 amino acids.

This sequence joins TRBV27 and TRBJ2-3; 7 bases align to TRBD1. V lost 5 bases and J lost 3; bases outside the gene matches: 14. The CDR3 has 17 residues. The germline V gene has CDR1 MNHEY and CDR2 SMNVEV (reference sequence). The CDR3 loop reads CASSPHGSTGWTDTQYF. The CDR3, as DNA: TGTGCCAGCAGTCCCCATGGGTCGACAGGGTGGACAGATACGCAGTATTTT.

In its sample, this clonotype was seen a few times. The V gene is TRBV20-1, the J gene TRBJ2-7, with a possible D match to TRBD2 (5 bases). The V end lost 3 bases, the J end lost 2 bases, and 17 bases lay between the germline ends. Germline CDR1 is DFQATT and CDR2 is SNEGSKA (reference sequence). The CDR3 sequence is 15 residues long. The CDR3 DNA sequence: TGCAGTGCTAGGAGGGCCCATCAGCCACCCTACGAGCAGTACTTC. Its translation is CSARRAHQPPYEQYF.

J is TRBJ2-3 and V is TRBV14, with 9 bases fitting TRBD1. This CDR3 has 15 amino acids. V shed 5 bases and J 6 bases; nucleotides not matched to a gene: 9. CDR1 is SGHDN, CDR2 FVKESK, per germline. The CDR3 here is CASSILTGGGDTQYF. The CDR3 DNA is TGTGCCAGCAGCATACTTACAGGGGGCGGGGATACGCAGTATTTT.

Written as DNA, the CDR3 is TGTGCCAGCAGACCCTCCGGCGGCGAGAACACCGGGGAGCTGTTTTTT. Protein: CASRPSGGENTGELFF. The chain joins TRBV12-3 or TRBV12-4 to TRBJ2-2; D not resolved. Deletions cut 6 bases from V and 1 base from J, with 15 bases between. There are 16 residues in the CDR3.

This clonotype showed up just a few times. The chain couples TRBV27 to TRBJ2-5; the D gene is possibly TRBD2 (5 bases). V lost 3 bases and J lost 7, with 9 bases in between. This CDR3 comprises 12 residues. The germline V gene has CDR1 MNHEY and CDR2 SMNVEV (reference sequence). The chain's CDR3 is CASSLGEGTQYF. CDR3 bases: TGTGCCAGCAGTTTGGGAGAGGGGACCCAGTACTTC.

The J gene is TRBJ2-7, the V gene TRBV5-1; 7 bases map to TRBD1. V lost 4 bases, J lost 7 bases, and 5 bases stayed unmatched. CDR1 and CDR2 (germline): SGHRS, YFSETQ. The CDR3 spans 12 residues. The CDR3 reads CASSGTDREQYF. The DNA of the CDR3 is TGCGCCAGCAGCGGGACGGACAGGGAGCAGTACTTC.

The V call is TRBV12-3 or TRBV12-4, the J call TRBJ2-5; no clear D gene. V lost 2 bases and J 5 bases, leaving 6 bases between the germline ends. The CDR3 totals 12 residues. DNA for the CDR3: TGTGCCAGCAGTTTAATGGGGGAGACCCAGTACTTC. Protein sequence: CASSLMGETQYF.

The chain has TRBV6-5 and TRBJ2-7; 8 bases are shared with TRBD1. The CDR3 contains 17 residues. Germline lookup yields CDR1 MNHEY and CDR2 SVGAGI. V lost 2 bases to trimming and J lost 3 bases; unmatched junction nucleotides: 12. The CDR3: CASSYGALGQEGYEQYF. Here the CDR3 DNA reads TGTGCCAGCAGTTACGGGGCCCTGGGACAGGAAGGCTACGAGCAGTACTTC.

The V gene is TRBV28, the J gene TRBJ2-3; 11 bases match TRBD2. V was clipped by 6 bases and J by 1 base; unmatched bases: 3. The germline V gene has CDR1 MDHEN and CDR2 SYDVKM. This CDR3 has 15 amino acids. CDR3 DNA: TGTGCCAGCAGCTGGACTAGCGGGCGCACAGATACGCAGTATTTT. Encoded protein: CASSWTSGRTDTQYF. Drawing the rest from reference TRBV28 and TRBJ2-3, the complete variable domain is DVKVTQSSRYLVKRTGEKVFLECVQDMDHENMFWYRQDPGLGLRLIYFSYDVKMKEKGDIPEGYSVSREKKERFSLILESASTNQTSMYLCASSWTSGRTDTQYFGPGTRLTVL.

In this sample, this clonotype turned up a few times. The gene calls are TRBV4-1 and TRBJ2-3; D possibly corresponds to TRBD2 (6 bases). From germline, CDR1 is MGHRA and CDR2 YSYEKL. This CDR3 is built from 14 residues. Trimming removed 3 bases at V and 2 bases at J, with 9 bases between. The CDR3 spells CASSQGGITDTQYF. DNA for the CDR3: TGCGCCAGCAGCCAGGGGGGAATCACAGATACGCAGTATTTT.

The V and J genes are TRBV5-6 and TRBJ2-7; 7 positions agree with TRBD2. Unmatched junction bases numbered 6, after V lost 3 bases and J lost 6 bases. Looked up from germline, CDR1 is SGHDT and CDR2 is YYEEEE. This CDR3 is 13 amino acids long. DNA for the CDR3: TGTGCCAGCAGCTCGTTGGGAGGGAGCGAGCAGTACTTC. Its protein is CASSSLGGSEQYF.

The V call is TRBV6-2 or TRBV6-3, the J call TRBJ2-1; 8 bases are a match to TRBD2. The ends lost 7 bases at V and 2 bases at J; junction bases unmatched: 16. CDR3 size: 18 residues. Germline V CDR1 and CDR2: MNHEY, SVGEGT. The CDR3 DNA reads as TGTGCCAGCACCGATCGCGGGGGGCGCCCTGAGACCTACAATGAGCAGTTCTTC. It yields the protein CASTDRGGRPETYNEQFF.

The chain carries TRBV27 and TRBJ2-2; TRBD2 is a possible D gene (5 bases). V dropped 2 bases and J dropped 4 bases, with 8 bases sitting between them. The CDR3 has 14 amino acids. Per the germline V gene, CDR1 is MNHEY and CDR2 is SMNVEV (reference sequence). CDR3 in DNA: TGTGCCAGCAGTTTAAGCGGAACCACCGGGGAGCTGTTTTTT. Protein: CASSLSGTTGELFF.

V usage is TRBV5-1 and J usage is TRBJ1-1; a possible D gene is TRBD1 (5 bases). V was clipped by 3 bases and J by 0 bases, with 12 bases between them. This CDR3 has 15 residues. Germline V gene data show CDR1 as SGHRS and CDR2 as YFSETQ. The CDR3 DNA follows: TGCGCCAGCAGCTGGGGGTTGACAGTGAACACTGAAGCTTTCTTT. Its protein is CASSWGLTVNTEAFF. Complete variable domain (other parts from reference TRBV5-1 and TRBJ1-1): KAGVTQTPRYLIKTRGQQVTLSCSPISGHRSVSWYQQTPGQGLQFLFEYFSETQRNKGNFPGRFSGRQFSNSRSEMNVSTLELGDSALYLCASSWGLTVNTEAFFGQGTRLTVV.

The genes are TRBV6-1 and TRBJ2-1; 13 nucleotides line up with TRBD2. This CDR3 contains 17 residues. V lost 6 bases and J lost 2; bases outside the gene matches: 7. Germline values: CDR1 MNHNS, CDR2 SASEGT. DNA of the CDR3: TGTGCCAGCAGCCAGGGACTAGCGGGAAGCCCCTACAATGAGCAGTTCTTC. This encodes CASSQGLAGSPYNEQFF.

This chain links TRBV5-4 with TRBJ1-6; 8 positions agree with TRBD1. The length of the CDR3 is 17 residues. V dropped 3 bases and J dropped 0; count of bases not matched to a gene: 5. Germline lookup yields CDR1 SGHNT and CDR2 YYREEE (reference sequence). The CDR3 loop is CASSYGQGGSYNSPLHF. CDR3 in DNA: TGTGCCAGCAGCTATGGACAGGGAGGCTCCTATAATTCACCCCTCCACTTT.

V is TRBV4-1 and J is TRBJ2-1, with D unclear. Trimming pared 0 bases from V and 3 bases from J, leaving 6 bases between. CDR3 length: 14 amino acids. CDR1 and CDR2 (germline): MGHRA, YSYEKL. CDR3 loop: CASSQEWSYNEQFF. The CDR3 DNA reads as TGCGCCAGCAGCCAAGAGTGGAGCTACAATGAGCAGTTCTTC.

The rearrangement uses TRBV25-1 and TRBJ2-2; D is unresolved. This CDR3 is built from 13 residues. V was clipped by 6 bases and J by 0 bases, with 5 bases between them. Germline loops: CDR1 MGHDK, CDR2 SYGVNS. In DNA form, the CDR3 reads TGTGCCAGCAGGAAGTCGAACACCGGGGAGCTGTTTTTT. Translated: CASRKSNTGELFF.

Comments on this clonotype: Mismatch with germline at one junction end may stem from a read error. V usage is TRBV5-1 and J usage is TRBJ1-1, with TRBD1 matching over 9 bases. CDR3 size: 16 residues. Germline V gene lookup returns CDR1 SGHRS and CDR2 YFSETQ. CDR3 bases: TGCGCCAGCAGTTTGGGACAGGGCCTCGCCCGAACTGAAGCTTTCTTT. Translated: CASSLGQGLARTEAFF.

This clonotype was recorded only once. The gene calls are TRBV4-1 and TRBJ1-1; D not certain. The CDR3 is 16 residues long. Germline V lookup: CDR1 MGHRA, CDR2 YSYEKL. V was shortened by 0 bases and J by 2 bases, with 13 bases between the two germline ends. The CDR3 loop reads CASSQELGQINTEAFF. The DNA for the CDR3 is TGCGCCAGCAGCCAAGAATTGGGTCAAATAAACACTGAAGCTTTCTTT.

J is TRBJ2-2 and V is TRBV14; D is unclear. V lost 1 base and J 3 bases, leaving 9 bases between the germline ends. There are 15 residues in the CDR3. Per the germline V gene, CDR1 is SGHDN and CDR2 is FVKESK. CDR3 DNA sequence: TGTGCCAGCAGCCAAGTCTCCAGAGACACCGGGGAGCTGTTTTTT. Its translation is CASSQVSRDTGELFF.

The gene calls are TRBV5-1 and TRBJ1-2, with no clear D. Germline CDR1 is SGHRS and CDR2 is YFSETQ. This CDR3 is built from 18 residues. V was clipped by 0 bases and J by 2 bases, with 20 bases between them. The CDR3 spells CASSLEFLVETTNYGYTF. The DNA of the CDR3 is TGCGCCAGCAGCTTGGAATTCTTAGTCGAGACAACCAACTATGGCTACACCTTC.

The V call is TRBV28, the J call TRBJ2-1; no reliable D call. Germline V gene lookup returns CDR1 MDHEN and CDR2 SYDVKM. CDR3 length: 12 residues. Trimming took off 8 bases at V and 7 bases at J, with 12 bases between the two ends. CDR3 DNA: TGTGCCAGCGGCTTCTCTGGGAATGAGCAGTTCTTC. Its translation is CASGFSGNEQFF. Full variable domain (missing parts from reference TRBV28 and TRBJ2-1): DVKVTQSSRYLVKRTGEKVFLECVQDMDHENMFWYRQDPGLGLRLIYFSYDVKMKEKGDIPEGYSVSREKKERFSLILESASTNQTSMYLCASGFSGNEQFFGPGTRLTVL.

The V and J genes are TRBV5-1 and TRBJ1-1; 7 bases agree with TRBD1. Germline CDR1 SGHRS, CDR2 YFSETQ. The CDR3 consists of 14 residues. V shed 4 bases, J shed 7 bases, and the junction held 10 bases outside the gene matches. CDR3 sequence (DNA): TGCGCCAGCAGCCCTGCGGCAGGGGGGGATGAAGCTTTCTTT. Protein: CASSPAAGGDEAFF.